This passage covers 21 T cell receptor beta chains from one sample sequenced in a study of T cell responses to AZD1222 COVID-19 vaccine. Here immunoSEQ multiplex PCR was the method, and the copy in TCRdb shows in-frame clones only, minus some. The repertoire holds some 140,000 clones, with 84% as singletons. The sequenced sample was peripheral blood, obtained on day 0 of AZD1222 vaccination. These receptors were obtained from an adult in good health.

The chain carries TRBV28 and TRBJ2-1; D unresolved. Germline-derived CDR1 and CDR2 are MDHEN and SYDVKM. V shed 4 bases and J shed 0 bases, with 10 bases lying between them. The CDR3 sequence is 15 residues long. The CDR3 protein is CASSSLMSSYNEQFF. The CDR3 DNA is TGTGCCAGCAGTTCTCTCATGAGCTCCTACAATGAGCAGTTCTTC.

The count of this clone is one. The chain couples TRBV5-1 to TRBJ2-3; maybe TRBD2 (6 bases). The germline V gene has CDR1 SGHRS and CDR2 YFSETQ. Trimming shortened V by 4 bases and J by 2 bases, and 17 bases separated the two germline ends. The CDR3 totals 16 residues. The CDR3 region is CASSLGTSNPTDTQYF. The CDR3, as DNA: TGCGCCAGCAGCCTCGGGACTTCAAACCCCACAGATACGCAGTATTTT.

The chain links TRBV5-1 to TRBJ1-6; D is ambiguous. Per the germline V gene, CDR1 is SGHRS and CDR2 is YFSETQ. The CDR3 is 14 residues long. Trimming cost V 1 base and J 7 bases, with 9 bases left between them. This chain's CDR3 is CASSLQSQNSPLHF. CDR3 nucleotides: TGCGCCAGCAGCTTGCAATCTCAAAATTCACCCCTCCACTTT. Full variable domain (outside the CDR3, taken from reference TRBV5-1 and TRBJ1-6): KAGVTQTPRYLIKTRGQQVTLSCSPISGHRSVSWYQQTPGQGLQFLFEYFSETQRNKGNFPGRFSGRQFSNSRSEMNVSTLELGDSALYLCASSLQSQNSPLHFGNGTRLTVT.

The CDR3 coding sequence is TGTGCCAGCAGCTTAGCGATCTGGACAGGGGACTACGAGCAGTACTTC. Protein product: CASSLAIWTGDYEQYF. The rearrangement uses TRBV7-6 and TRBJ2-7; 9 bases agree with TRBD1. CDR3 length: 16 amino acids. J was trimmed by 3 bases and V by 0 bases; bases with no gene match: 6. Germline CDR1 SGHVS, CDR2 FNYEAQ.

The chain uses TRBV6-5 and TRBJ1-2, with 9 bases matching TRBD1. CDR1 MNHEY and CDR2 SVGAGI come from the germline V gene. Trimming removed 6 bases from V and 7 bases from J; junction bases left unmatched: 6. This CDR3 is 13 amino acids long. The CDR3 region is CASRVTGGGGYTF. CDR3 nucleotide sequence: TGTGCCAGCAGAGTTACAGGGGGCGGTGGCTACACCTTC.

The gene calls are TRBV19 and TRBJ2-2; D is undetermined. The CDR3 runs to 15 residues. Trimming cost V 8 bases and J 3 bases, with 16 bases left between them. Germline assignment: CDR1 LNHDA and CDR2 SQIVND (reference sequence). CDR3 coding DNA: TGTGCCAGTCGTGGTCTCGTCGCGGACACCGGGGAGCTGTTTTTT. It encodes CASRGLVADTGELFF.

The chain joins TRBV2 to TRBJ1-1; no clear D. V lost 11 bases and J 0 bases, leaving 13 bases between the germline ends. CDR1 and CDR2 (germline): SNHLY, FYNNEI. The CDR3 spans 13 residues. The CDR3 loop reads CASNEGMNTEAFF. As DNA, the CDR3 is TGTGCCTCTAACGAAGGGATGAACACTGAAGCTTTCTTT.

V usage is TRBV6-1 and J usage is TRBJ1-6; no firm D call. Per the germline V gene, CDR1 is MNHNS and CDR2 is SASEGT. The CDR3 runs to 14 residues. Trimming removed 0 bases from V and 13 bases from J, with 13 bases in between. For the CDR3, the DNA is TGTGCCAGCAGTGAAGCGCTTAGGGCTTCTCCCCTCCACTTT. Protein: CASSEALRASPLHF.

The J gene is TRBJ1-1, the V gene TRBV12-5; possible D gene TRBD1, 6 bases. The CDR3 runs 13 residues. V was shortened by 8 bases and J by 8 bases, with 18 bases between the two germline ends. In germline, CDR1 is LGHNT, CDR2 FRNRAP. The CDR3 spells CASKVGGGIEAFF. The DNA of the CDR3 is TGTGCTAGTAAAGTGGGAGGGGGGATAGAAGCTTTCTTT.

The chain recombines TRBV11-2 with TRBJ1-2, with TRBD1 matching over 7 bases. With 6 bases clipped from V and 4 bases from J, the junction kept 2 bases outside the gene matches. The CDR3 length is 12 residues. Germline CDR1 reads SGHAT; CDR2 reads FQNNGV. In nucleotides, the CDR3 is TGTGCCAGCAGACAGGGGAGCTATGGCTACACCTTC. It codes for CASRQGSYGYTF.

This chain joins TRBV5-1 and TRBJ1-5, with 7 bases matching TRBD1. The V and J ends lost 4 bases and 2 bases, in that order; junction bases with no gene match: 9. Germline V gene data show CDR1 as SGHRS and CDR2 as YFSETQ. This CDR3 has 16 residues. The CDR3, as DNA: TGCGCCAGCAGCCCCGAGGCAGGGGGTGGCAATCAGCCCCAGCATTTT. Its protein product is CASSPEAGGGNQPQHF.

Of note for this clone: The junction does not match germline at one end; this may be a read error. The chain couples TRBV2 to TRBJ2-7; D gene ambiguous. Germline V gene lookup returns CDR1 SNHLY and CDR2 FYNNEI. This CDR3 has 13 amino acids. This CDR3 reads CASSEEVFRLSNF. The DNA of the CDR3 is TGTGCCAGCAGTGAAGAGGTCTTTCGCCTCTCGAACTTC. Filled out from reference TRBV2 and TRBJ2-7, the complete variable domain reads EPEVTQTPSHQVTQMGQEVILRCVPISNHLYFYWYRQILGQKVEFLVSFYNNEISEKSEIFDDQFSVERPDGSNFTLKIRSTKLEDSAMYFCASSEEVFRLSNFGPGTRLTVT.

This chain links TRBV11-3 with TRBJ2-5; 11 nucleotides agree with TRBD2. From germline, CDR1 is SGHNT and CDR2 YENEEA. The CDR3 is 17 amino acids. The junction had 6 bases not matched to a gene; V was cut back by 1 base and J by 2 bases. The CDR3 coding sequence is TGTGCCAGCAGCTTAGGGAAGACTAGCGGGATTCAAGAGACCCAGTACTTC. Translating gives CASSLGKTSGIQETQYF.

The rearrangement joins TRBV5-1 to TRBJ2-7; perhaps TRBD1 as D (6 bases). V was pared by 0 bases and J by 1 base, with 11 bases between. The CDR3 extends over 15 amino acids. CDR1 and CDR2 (germline): SGHRS, YFSETQ. CDR3 residues: CASSLDGTPSYEQYF. DNA of the CDR3: TGCGCCAGCAGCTTGGATGGGACACCATCCTACGAGCAGTACTTC.

This chain connects TRBV6-4 to TRBJ1-1; 7 positions match TRBD1. Germline-derived CDR1 and CDR2 are MRHNA and SNTAGT. The CDR3 runs 13 residues. With 4 bases clipped from V and 4 bases from J, the junction kept 3 bases outside the gene matches. The CDR3 nucleotides are TGTGCCAGCAGTGTCAGGGGGGGCACTGAAGCTTTCTTT. It is translated as CASSVRGGTEAFF.

V usage is TRBV9 and J usage is TRBJ1-5; a possible D gene is TRBD1 (5 bases). The CDR3 is 15 amino acids. Deletions cut 4 bases from V and 2 bases from J, with 13 bases between. Germline values: CDR1 SGDLS, CDR2 YYNGEE. For the CDR3, the DNA is TGTGCCAGCAGCCCCGCGGGGGAAGGCAATCAGCCCCAGCATTTT. Protein sequence: CASSPAGEGNQPQHF.

The chain has TRBV12-3 or TRBV12-4 and TRBJ1-2; D gene uncertain. Trimming cost V 6 bases and J 1 base, with 9 bases left between them. The CDR3 covers 13 residues. CDR3 nucleotide sequence: TGTGCCAGCAGCCTCGCCGTTAACTATGGCTACACCTTC. Protein product: CASSLAVNYGYTF.

The V call is TRBV3-1 (or the pseudogene TRBV3-2), the J call TRBJ1-2; D is undetermined. Trimming left V 1 base short and J 9 bases short, with 18 bases between. The CDR3 contains 15 residues. Germline V gene data show CDR1 as LGHDT and CDR2 as YNNKEL (reference sequence). Here the CDR3 DNA reads TGTGCCAGCAGCCAAGCCGGAAGGAGTATGGGAAGCTACACCTTC. Translated, it gives CASSQAGRSMGSYTF.

The genes are TRBV3-1 (or the pseudogene TRBV3-2) and TRBJ1-2, with D maybe TRBD1 (5 bases). The CDR3 sequence is 14 residues long. V lost 2 bases and J 4 bases, leaving 11 bases between the germline ends. Looked up from germline, CDR1 is LGHDT and CDR2 is YNNKEL (reference sequence). The CDR3 is CASSQRGGSYGYTF. The CDR3 nucleotides read TGTGCCAGCAGCCAAAGGGGAGGGAGCTATGGCTACACCTTC.

The chain uses TRBV19 and TRBJ1-1; maybe TRBD1 (5 bases). The CDR3 spans 14 residues. V lost 2 bases, J lost 4 bases, and 11 bases lay in between. Germline loops: CDR1 LNHDA, CDR2 SQIVND (reference sequence). The CDR3 region has the DNA TGTGCCAGTAGTATAACGTCGGGGGGCACTGAAGCTTTCTTT. The encoded protein is CASSITSGGTEAFF. Combining the CDR3 with reference TRBV19 and TRBJ1-1 gives the whole variable domain DGGITQSPKYLFRKEGQNVTLSCEQNLNHDAMYWYRQDPGQGLRLIYYSQIVNDFQKGDIAEGYSVSREKKESFPLTVTSAQKNPTAFYLCASSITSGGTEAFFGQGTRLTVV.

The genes are TRBV18 and TRBJ1-4, with D hard to call. The CDR3 contains 15 residues. The ends were cut back, 0 bases at V and 8 bases at J, with 13 bases in the middle. CDR1 KGHSH and CDR2 LQKENI come from the germline V gene. The CDR3 region has the DNA TGTGCCAGCTCACCACCCAGAGAGCACCTGGAAAAACTGTTTTTT. Amino acids: CASSPPREHLEKLFF.